Listed below are T cell receptor beta chains from one sample, sequenced in a study of OX40 agonist ivuxolimab in advanced cancers. The data were produced by immunoSEQ multiplex PCR, yet TCRdb's version contains in-frame clones alone and is incomplete. The sample gives 45,000 to 55,000 clones, around 94% of which show up once; around 12% is in the top ten. This material consisted of CD4+ or CD8+ T cells sorted from blood, taken in a trial of the OX40 agonist ivuxolimab. These receptors all come from an adult with an advanced solid tumor such as melanoma, head and neck, liver or kidney cancer. The CDR3 runs from the conserved cysteine through the conserved F or W. The D gene is left open where the match is weak. Expanded clones are given a class, and other clones once, few, many or no size at all.

V	size	J	D	CDR3	DNA
TRBV11-2	.	TRBJ2-7	TRBD2	CASSGGTSGSAGEQYF	TGTGCCAGCAGCGGGGGGACTAGCGGCTCAGCCGGCGAGCAGTACTTC
TRBV5-8	.	TRBJ1-6	TRBD1	CASSPGQNNSPLHF	TGTGCCAGCAGCCCGGGACAGAATAATTCACCCCTCCACTTT
TRBV28	.	TRBJ2-2	TRBD1	CASSLLIWTGAPQNTGELFF	TGTGCCAGCAGTTTATTAATCTGGACAGGGGCGCCCCAGAACACCGGGGAGCTGTTTTTT
TRBV19	.	TRBJ2-7	TRBD2	CASSISGRANEQYF	TGTGCCAGTAGTATTAGCGGGAGGGCCAACGAGCAGTACTTC
TRBV5-6	.	TRBJ2-7	.	CASSLVPSYEQYF	TGTGCCAGCAGCTTGGTTCCGTCCTACGAGCAGTACTTC
TRBV27	.	TRBJ1-2	TRBD1	CASSPGQGIYYGYTF	TGTGCCAGCAGTCCGGGACAGGGAATTTACTATGGCTACACCTTC
TRBV7-9	.	TRBJ2-3	TRBD2	CASSPWGLAGTATADTQYF	TGTGCCAGCAGCCCGTGGGGACTAGCGGGAACAGCCACGGCAGATACGCAGTATTTT
TRBV6-4	.	TRBJ2-3	TRBD1	CASRGDSRSFTDTQYF	TGTGCCAGCAGGGGGGACAGCCGGAGTTTCACAGATACGCAGTATTTT
TRBV10-1	once	TRBJ2-7	.	CASSERGGVDEQYF	TGCGCCAGCAGTGAGCGCGGAGGGGTGGACGAGCAGTACTTC
TRBV6-5	.	TRBJ2-3	TRBD2	CASSPGTSPQRTQYF	TGTGCCAGCAGCCCTGGGACTAGCCCCCAGCGTACGCAGTATTTT
TRBV5-1	.	TRBJ2-7	TRBD2	CASSAGTSGSYEQYF	TGCGCCAGCAGCGCCGGGACTAGCGGGAGCTACGAGCAGTACTTC
TRBV2	.	TRBJ2-3	TRBD1	CASSEALWTGGADTQYF	TGTGCCAGCAGTGAAGCCCTTTGGACAGGGGGCGCAGATACGCAGTATTTT
TRBV6-6	.	TRBJ2-7	.	CASSYQGIEQYF	TGTGCCAGCAGTTACCAGGGGATTGAGCAGTACTTC
TRBV7-2	once	TRBJ2-3	TRBD2	CASSFGTSGIGTDTQYF	TGTGCCAGCAGCTTCGGGACTAGCGGTATCGGCACAGATACGCAGTATTTT
TRBV7-2	.	TRBJ1-2	TRBD1	CASSQDRDGYTF	TGTGCCAGCAGCCAGGACAGGGATGGCTACACCTTC
TRBV19	.	TRBJ2-1	TRBD2	CASRPWASGRDEQFF	TGTGCCAGTAGACCCTGGGCTAGCGGGAGGGATGAGCAGTTCTTC
TRBV6-4	.	TRBJ1-2	.	CASSSDSYGYTF	TGTGCCAGCAGTAGCGACAGCTATGGCTACACCTTC
TRBV7-9	.	TRBJ1-1	TRBD1	CASSPRFGTGVGEAFF	TGTGCCAGCAGCCCTCGATTTGGGACAGGGGTGGGTGAAGCTTTCTTT
TRBV29-1	.	TRBJ1-1	.	CSVEPAYRENTEAFF	TGCAGCGTTGAACCAGCTTACAGGGAGAACACTGAAGCTTTCTTT
TRBV6-6	.	TRBJ2-7	.	CASKTSDLGEQYF	TGTGCCAGCAAAACTTCGGACCTGGGCGAGCAGTACTTC
TRBV19	.	TRBJ2-2	TRBD2	CASGSVGLADSNTGELFF	TGTGCCTCCGGATCCGTGGGACTAGCGGATTCGAACACCGGGGAGCTGTTTTTT
TRBV30	.	TRBJ1-2	TRBD1	CASEDRGSYGYTF	TGTGCCTCCGAGGACAGGGGCTCCTATGGCTACACCTTC
TRBV4-1	.	TRBJ1-1	.	CASSLQGGGNTEAFF	TGCGCCAGCAGCCTCCAAGGGGGGGGAAACACTGAAGCTTTCTTT
TRBV5-1	.	TRBJ1-1	.	CASSVRGDNTEAFF	TGCGCCAGCAGCGTCCGGGGCGACAACACTGAAGCTTTCTTT
TRBV11-2	.	TRBJ1-1	.	CASSLVMTGSEAFF	TGTGCCAGCAGCTTAGTAATGACAGGCTCTGAAGCTTTCTTT
TRBV7-9	.	TRBJ2-7	TRBD2	CASSWGGEQYF	TGTGCCAGCAGCTGGGGAGGGGAGCAGTACTTC
TRBV5-1	.	TRBJ2-3	.	CASSSSAGTDTQYF	TGCGCCAGCAGCTCCTCGGCGGGCACAGATACGCAGTATTTT
TRBV7-3	.	TRBJ2-2	TRBD1	CASSLRDSTGELFF	TGTGCCAGCAGCCTCCGGGACAGCACCGGGGAGCTGTTTTTT
TRBV28	.	TRBJ2-1	TRBD1	CASSLSYRDRPYNEQFF	TGTGCCAGCAGTTTATCATATAGGGACAGACCCTACAATGAGCAGTTCTTC
TRBV9	.	TRBJ2-7	.	CASSHGREQYF	TGTGCCAGCAGCCATGGGCGCGAGCAGTACTTC
TRBV27	.	TRBJ1-1	.	CASSAQLALNTEAFF	TGTGCCAGCAGTGCCCAACTCGCCCTGAACACTGAAGCTTTCTTT
TRBV28	.	TRBJ2-7	.	CASRLAVSSYEQYF	TGTGCCAGCCGTCTAGCAGTTAGCTCCTACGAGCAGTACTTC
TRBV7-2	.	TRBJ2-3	.	CASSLGVDTQYF	TGTGCCAGCAGCTTAGGGGTTGATACGCAGTATTTT
TRBV2	.	TRBJ1-1	.	CASEGGSTEAFF	TGTGCCAGCGAGGGGGGTAGCACTGAAGCTTTCTTT
TRBV7-6	.	TRBJ2-7	.	CASSLAERDMSFYEQYF	TGTGCCAGCAGCTTAGCCGAGCGGGACATGTCCTTCTACGAGCAGTACTTC
TRBV7-9	.	TRBJ1-1	.	CASSFPRDTEAFF	TGTGCCAGCAGCTTTCCGAGGGACACTGAAGCTTTCTTT
TRBV27	.	TRBJ2-7	.	CASSLSGGSYEQYF	TGTGCCAGCAGTTTATCGGGCGGCTCCTACGAGCAGTACTTC
TRBV21-1	.	TRBJ2-7	.	CASSKSGVGRYYEQYF	TGTGCCAGCAGCAAAAGCGGGGTTGGCAGATACTACGAGCAGTACTTC
TRBV11-2	.	TRBJ2-6	TRBD1	CASSPGQGASGANVLTF	TGTGCCAGCAGCCCGGGACAGGGGGCCTCTGGGGCCAACGTCCTGACTTTC
TRBV29-1	once	TRBJ2-7	TRBD1	CSGQTGDSYEQYF	TGCAGCGGGCAGACAGGGGATTCCTACGAGCAGTACTTC
TRBV9	.	TRBJ2-3	.	CASSVAGARTDTQYF	TGTGCCAGCAGCGTGGCTGGGGCCCGCACAGATACGCAGTATTTT
TRBV7-3	.	TRBJ2-2	TRBD1	CASSLRGGGTGELFF	TGTGCCAGCAGCTTAAGAGGGGGCGGAACCGGGGAGCTGTTTTTT
TRBV29-1	.	TRBJ2-7	.	CSVEEPGVSGFSYEQYF	TGCAGCGTTGAAGAGCCCGGAGTTAGCGGATTCTCCTACGAGCAGTACTTC
TRBV4-1	.	TRBJ2-7	TRBD1	CASSRDRTGGLEQYF	TGCGCCAGCAGCCGCGACCGGACAGGGGGACTCGAGCAGTACTTC
TRBV7-6	.	TRBJ2-5	.	CASSADRETQYF	TGTGCCAGCAGCGCGGACCGGGAGACCCAGTACTTC
TRBV5-4	.	TRBJ2-7	.	CASSFLTALSDEQYF	TGTGCCAGCAGCTTTCTAACAGCCCTGTCGGACGAGCAGTACTTC
TRBV9	.	TRBJ2-3	.	CASSPIPGDTQYF	TGTGCCAGCAGCCCCATCCCGGGAGATACGCAGTATTTT
TRBV29-1	.	TRBJ2-1	.	CSVEVGSYNEQFF	TGCAGCGTTGAGGTGGGCTCCTACAATGAGCAGTTCTTC